These 18 T cell receptor beta chains originate from one sample sequenced in a study of technical replicates of blood from a handful of donors. Produced via immunoSEQ multiplex PCR; TCRdb's table is partial and in-frame only. The data show some 80,000 clones, around 97% seen once. The sequenced material came from T cells isolated from PBMCs. The source is a human donor in good health.

Worth noting for this clone: Other DNA sequences within the sample encode an identical CDR3. The chain recombines TRBV4-1 with TRBJ2-7; TRBD2 agrees at 14 bases. This CDR3 contains 15 residues. CDR1 is MGHRA and CDR2 is YSYEKL in the germline V gene. With 3 bases clipped from V and 7 bases from J, the junction kept 5 bases outside the gene matches. CDR3 coding DNA: TGCGCCAGCAGCCAGGGACTAGCGGGAGAACGTGAGCAGTACTTC. It specifies CASSQGLAGEREQYF.

This CDR3 is CSVELRQGVYEQYF. The CDR3 coding sequence is TGCAGCGTCGAGCTTCGACAGGGCGTCTACGAGCAGTACTTC. The genes are TRBV29-1 and TRBJ2-7; 7 bases agree with TRBD1. CDR1 and CDR2 from the germline V gene are SQVTM and ANQGSEA. The ends lost 6 bases at V and 3 bases at J; junction bases unmatched: 11. This CDR3 region has 14 residues.

This chain joins TRBV7-8 and TRBJ1-5; no reliable D call. In germline, CDR1 is SGHVS, CDR2 FQNEAQ. The V gene lost 1 base and the J gene lost 5 bases, with 9 bases spanning the gap. There are 14 residues in the CDR3. This chain's CDR3 is CASSLETTHQPQHF. The CDR3 region has the DNA TGTGCCAGCAGCTTAGAGACAACCCATCAGCCCCAGCATTTT.

The chain links TRBV19 to TRBJ2-2, with 9 bases fitting TRBD2. This CDR3 contains 18 residues. V was clipped by 5 bases and J by 7 bases; unmatched bases: 17. In germline, CDR1 is LNHDA, CDR2 SQIVND (reference sequence). The CDR3 DNA sequence: TGTGCCAGTAGTGCGGAGAAGACTAGCGGTCAATGGGGCGGGGAGCTGTTTTTT. This sequence encodes CASSAEKTSGQWGGELFF.

The chain has TRBV2 and TRBJ2-7; 7 positions match TRBD2. Germline CDR1 SNHLY, CDR2 FYNNEI. With 0 bases clipped from V and 0 bases from J, the junction kept 8 bases outside the gene matches. This CDR3 comprises 17 residues. CDR3: CASSEALRGVSSYEQYF. The CDR3 nucleotides are TGTGCCAGCAGTGAAGCGCTTCGGGGGGTGAGCTCCTACGAGCAGTACTTC.

V gene TRBV10-1 combines with J gene TRBJ2-7; 8 nucleotides match TRBD2. V lost 3 bases, J lost 4 bases, and 8 bases stayed unmatched. In germline, CDR1 is WNHNN, CDR2 SYGVQD (reference sequence). CDR3 length: 15 residues. Here the CDR3 DNA reads TGCGCCAGCAGTGATAGAATTGCGGGAGGTTACGAGCAGTACTTC. As protein: CASSDRIAGGYEQYF.

J is TRBJ1-1 and V is TRBV6-1; D perhaps matches TRBD1 (5 bases). The CDR3 sequence is 16 residues long. The germline V gene encodes CDR1 MNHNS and CDR2 SASEGT. Trimming took off 3 bases at V and 2 bases at J, with 16 bases between the two ends. In DNA form, the CDR3 reads TGTGCCAGCAGTGAGTTGTACGGGGGTCCCAACACTGAAGCTTTCTTT. Amino acid sequence: CASSELYGGPNTEAFF.

The chain couples TRBV27 to TRBJ2-7, with D possibly matching TRBD2 (6 bases). This CDR3 is built from 15 residues. Trimming left V 5 bases short and J 3 bases short, with 17 bases between. Looked up from germline, CDR1 is MNHEY and CDR2 is SMNVEV (reference sequence). CDR3 coding DNA: TGTGCCAGCAGTCCCCGGGACTGGATAGTCTACGAGCAGTACTTC. Protein sequence: CASSPRDWIVYEQYF.

The chain links TRBV7-9 to TRBJ1-5; a weak D match, TRBD1 (5 bases). The germline CDR1 and CDR2 sequences are SEHNR and FQNEAQ (reference sequence). The CDR3 totals 16 residues. V lost 0 bases to trimming and J lost 4 bases, with 13 bases between them. CDR3 amino acids: CASSLAAAGYNQPQHF. In DNA, the CDR3 is TGTGCCAGCAGCTTAGCGGCGGCAGGGTATAATCAGCCCCAGCATTTT. Full variable domain (missing parts from reference TRBV7-9 and TRBJ1-5): DTGVSQNPRHKITKRGQNVTFRCDPISEHNRLYWYRQTLGQGPEFLTYFQNEAQLEKSRLLSDRFSAERPKGSFSTLEIQRTEQGDSAMYLCASSLAAAGYNQPQHFGDGTRLSIL.

The gene calls are TRBV2 and TRBJ2-7; 10 bases line up with TRBD1. Germline V gene sequence: CDR1 SNHLY, CDR2 FYNNEI. This CDR3 has 14 residues. V lost 6 bases, J lost 6 bases, and 8 bases stayed unmatched. CDR3 sequence: CASRDGQGDREQYF. The CDR3 DNA reads as TGTGCCAGCAGGGACGGACAGGGGGATCGCGAGCAGTACTTC.

The CDR3 sequence is CASSPDRGSTDTQYF. The CDR3 bases are TGTGCCAGCAGCCCGGACAGGGGTAGCACAGATACGCAGTATTTT. The rearrangement links TRBV7-8 to TRBJ2-3, with 9 bases matching TRBD1. With 5 bases clipped from V and 0 bases from J, the junction kept 3 bases outside the gene matches. The CDR3 runs to 15 residues. Germline CDR1 and CDR2: SGHVS and FQNEAQ.

The chain combines TRBV10-2 with TRBJ1-1; no clear D. Germline CDR1 is WSHSY and CDR2 is SAAADI. V was clipped by 6 bases and J by 0 bases, with 5 bases between them. The CDR3 is 12 amino acids. The CDR3 DNA follows: TGCGCCAGCAGACAAATGAACACTGAAGCTTTCTTT. Protein sequence: CASRQMNTEAFF.

This clone was detected only once. The V gene is TRBV4-3, the J gene TRBJ1-1; the D is unclear. V lost 2 bases and J 3 bases, leaving 7 bases between the germline ends. This CDR3 is 13 amino acids long. Germline CDR1 LGHNA, CDR2 YSLEER. CDR3: CASSQLIHTEAFF. In DNA, the CDR3 is TGCGCCAGCAGCCAATTAATTCACACTGAAGCTTTCTTT.

The chain joins TRBV27 to TRBJ2-3; the match to TRBD1 covers 11 bases. The V gene's germline CDR1 is MNHEY and CDR2 SMNVEV (reference sequence). This CDR3 contains 16 residues. V trimming: 3 bases; J trimming: 5 bases; junction bases outside the gene matches: 7. The CDR3 sequence: CASSFGQGALLDTQYF. The CDR3 coding sequence is TGTGCCAGCAGTTTCGGACAGGGGGCCCTCTTAGATACGCAGTATTTT.

The chain uses TRBV12-5 and TRBJ1-1; D is unclear. Trimming pared 7 bases from V and 10 bases from J, leaving 16 bases between. The CDR3 has 12 residues. Germline CDR1 is LGHNT and CDR2 is FRNRAP. The CDR3 loop is CASASGRVGAFF. CDR3 coding DNA: TGTGCTAGTGCCTCCGGTCGGGTAGGAGCTTTCTTT.

The gene calls are TRBV9 and TRBJ2-1, with a weak D call TRBD1 (6 bases). V lost 5 bases to trimming and J lost 6 bases, with 9 bases between them. The CDR3 extends over 12 amino acids. Per germline, CDR1 SGDLS and CDR2 YYNGEE. The CDR3 region is CASSRQVNEQFF. The CDR3 region has the DNA TGTGCCAGCAGTCGACAGGTCAATGAGCAGTTCTTC.

The chain is built from TRBV6-5 and TRBJ2-1; 10 nucleotides align to TRBD1. Trimming took 8 bases from V and 7 from J; bases not matched to a gene: 5. Germline assignment: CDR1 MNHEY and CDR2 SVGAGI. The CDR3 has 13 residues. CDR3 in DNA: TGTGCCAGCGGCCAGGGACAGGGGAATGAGCAGTTCTTC. It encodes CASGQGQGNEQFF.

The rearrangement links TRBV6-5 to TRBJ2-7, with a weak D call TRBD2 (6 bases). The CDR3 extends over 14 amino acids. V lost 6 bases and J lost 2, with 14 bases in between. In germline, CDR1 is MNHEY, CDR2 SVGAGI. The CDR3 protein is CASRGVGGPYEQYF. The CDR3 DNA sequence: TGTGCCAGCAGGGGGGTAGGAGGGCCCTACGAGCAGTACTTC.